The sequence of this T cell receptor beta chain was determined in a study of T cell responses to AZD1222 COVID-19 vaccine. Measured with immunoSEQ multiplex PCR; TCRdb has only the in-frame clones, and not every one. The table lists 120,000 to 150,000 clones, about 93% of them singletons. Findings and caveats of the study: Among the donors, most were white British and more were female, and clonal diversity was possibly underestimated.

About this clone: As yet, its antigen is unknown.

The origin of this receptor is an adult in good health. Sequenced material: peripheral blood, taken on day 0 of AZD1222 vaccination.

DNA of the CDR3: TGTGCCAGCGCCTCCCGGACTGATAGCAATCAGCCCCAGCATTTT. Translating gives CASASRTDSNQPQHF. The J gene is TRBJ1-5, the V gene TRBV7-9; D remains ambiguous. Germline lookup yields CDR1 SEHNR and CDR2 FQNEAQ (reference sequence). The CDR3 covers 15 residues. The V end was cut by 8 bases, the J end by 0 bases, with 14 bases between.